This TCR beta chain is from a study of beta chain features in type 1 diabetes. General observations from the study: Shorter TCRB CDR3s, moderately but significantly so, marked every one of the four CD4+ subsets in Type 1 diabetes patients.

Regarding this clone: Its specificity is not known.

What was sequenced were expressed TCRB transcripts, since all of the isolated RNA had been reverse transcribed. Libraries were prepared by immunoSEQ multiplex PCR; TCRdb keeps only in-frame clonotypes and omits some of them. The sample shows 600,000 to 700,000 clones, around an eighth of them seen only once. CDR1 MNHNS and CDR2 SASEGT come from the germline V gene. The CDR3 contains 15 residues. V was clipped by 6 bases and J by 2 bases, with 14 bases between them. The source is a man aged 18 to 29 with type 1 diabetes. Sequencing was performed on naive CD4+ T cells from blood. The V call is TRBV6-1, the J call TRBJ2-1, with a tentative D call TRBD1 (6 bases). This CDR3 is CASSGQTGAYNEQFF. Here the CDR3 DNA reads TGTGCCAGCAGCGGCCAGACAGGTGCCTACAATGAGCAGTTCTTC.